These T cell receptor beta chains were read from a single sample in a study of early stage breast cancer tumors. Profiling relied on immunoSEQ multiplex PCR, and the TCRdb table lists in-frame clones only, not all of them. The table has about 69,000 clones, approximately 80% seen once; the top ten hold approximately 4.8%. The sequenced sample was blood. The receptors were gathered from a person aged 40 to 49 with breast cancer. CDR3s include the opening cysteine and the closing phenylalanine or tryptophan. D genes are given only for firm matches. Size tells how often a clone was seen (once, few, many) or the class of an expanded clone, and some rows leave it out.

-,-,TRBV14,TRBJ1-1,TGTGCCAGCAGATCGAACACTGAAGCTTTCTTT,CASRSNTEAFF
TRBD1,few,TRBV11-2,TRBJ2-2,TGTGCCAGCAGCGCCGGGACAGGGTTAACCGGGGAGCTGTTTTTT,CASSAGTGLTGELFF
TRBD1,-,TRBV27,TRBJ1-2,TGTGCCAGCAGTTTCTCGGGACAGTACTCCTATGGCTACACCTTC,CASSFSGQYSYGYTF
-,-,TRBV19,TRBJ1-2,TGTGCCAGTAGTATAGATCTCGGCGGAGCTAACTATGGCTACACCTTC,CASSIDLGGANYGYTF
TRBD1,-,TRBV5-1,TRBJ1-1,TGCGCCAGCAGCTTGGGGGGGACAGAAAACACTGAAGCTTTCTTT,CASSLGGTENTEAFF
TRBD2,once,TRBV25-1,TRBJ2-5,TGTGCCAGCAGTTTCGGGACTAGCGGTCAAGAGACCCAGTACTTC,CASSFGTSGQETQYF
-,-,TRBV6-4,TRBJ1-1,TGTGCCAGCAGACTTATCCACGGGCGGGACACTGAAGCTTTCTTT,CASRLIHGRDTEAFF
TRBD1,-,TRBV5-6,TRBJ2-1,TGTGCCAGCAGCCCCGGGACAGGGGGCGATGAGCAGTTCTTC,CASSPGTGGDEQFF
-,-,TRBV6-6,TRBJ2-2,TGTGCCAGCAGTTATGGGACCGGGGAGCTGTTTTTT,CASSYGTGELFF
TRBD2,-,TRBV5-5,TRBJ2-5,TGTGCCAGCACCGAACGGGGGCCTAGCGGGAGAACGCGTGAGACCCAGTACTTC,CASTERGPSGRTRETQYF
-,-,TRBV30,TRBJ1-2,TGTGCCTGGAGTGTAGTTGGTGGCTACACCTTC,CAWSVVGGYTF
-,-,TRBV6-4,TRBJ2-7,TGTGCCAGCAGTGAAGGCCCCTACGAGCAGTACTTC,CASSEGPYEQYF
TRBD1,-,TRBV5-5,TRBJ2-2,TGTGCCAGCAGCCCCGGACAGGTTTACACCGGGGAGCTGTTTTTT,CASSPGQVYTGELFF
-,once,TRBV7-2,TRBJ2-7,TGTGCCAGCAGCCGAACAAGGGACTACGAGCAGTACTTC,CASSRTRDYEQYF
-,few,TRBV19,TRBJ1-1,TGTGCCAGTTCCTACACGAACACTGAAGCTTTCTTT,CASSYTNTEAFF
-,-,TRBV27,TRBJ1-1,TGTGCCAGCAGTTTATCCGGGGGCAGGATGAACACTGAAGCTTTCTTT,CASSLSGGRMNTEAFF